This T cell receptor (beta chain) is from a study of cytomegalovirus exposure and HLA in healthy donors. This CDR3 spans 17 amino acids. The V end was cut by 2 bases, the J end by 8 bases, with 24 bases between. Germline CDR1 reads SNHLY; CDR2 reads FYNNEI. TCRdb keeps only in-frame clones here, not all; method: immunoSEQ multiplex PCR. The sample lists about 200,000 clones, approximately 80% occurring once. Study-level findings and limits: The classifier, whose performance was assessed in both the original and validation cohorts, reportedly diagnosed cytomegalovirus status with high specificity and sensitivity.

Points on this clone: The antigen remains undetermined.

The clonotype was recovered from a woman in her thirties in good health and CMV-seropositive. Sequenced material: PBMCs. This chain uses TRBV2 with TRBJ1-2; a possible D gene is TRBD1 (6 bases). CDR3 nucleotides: TGTGCCAGCAGTGAAACAACAGGGATTACAGGGATTGGGGGCTACACCTTC. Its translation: CASSETTGITGIGGYTF.